Sequencing of this T cell receptor beta chain was carried out in a study of T cells after posttransplantation cyclophosphamide (dated by TCRdb to between 2015 and 2016). As for the study more broadly: T cell repertoire reconstitution was tracked by TRB sequencing after myeloablative bone marrow transplantation in which posttransplantation cyclophosphamide was used as GVHD prophylaxis. Antigen receptor sequencing covered samples from some 35 PTCy-treated patients and approximately 15 of their related bone marrow donors. Blood from all 35 or so PTCy patients with 1-year posttransplant specimens was subjected to TRB sequencing. In 3 patients, up to about 3 additional blood samples taken between 2 and 5.2 years after transplant also underwent TRB sequencing, as did pretransplant blood from 4 patients. Because TRA and TRB clonality correlated tightly in under ten samples, the subsequent TCR analyses were limited to TRB only. Public TRB sequences were searched against a database of over 3,600 sequences associated with responses to pathogens, tumor antigens, self-antigens and alloantigens.

Comment on this clone: Its antigen has not been determined. No much larger clone exists at a distance of one base, and base qualities are not known.

The investigation overall reported the following: Across the approximately 47 patients, TRB clonality was highly associated with recipient CMV seropositivity and CMV reactivation, and diversity with PTCy was similar to that in the CNI/methotrexate controls. Donor-recipient similarity was low at 1-2 months but rose over the first year, and later blood repertoires were often dominated by donor CD8+ memory clones. The TRB repertoires of T cells infiltrating skin or GI tract showed only limited overlap with the TRB repertoires of T cells in blood.

CDR1 SGHRS and CDR2 YFSETQ are derived from the germline V gene. The V and J ends are trimmed by 2 bases and 1 base, leaving 13 bases between them. Taken from cysteine to phenylalanine, the CDR3 has 15 residues. The entry retains the CDR3 DNA only, 45 bases that are in frame from base 1. TRB sequencing was run on genomic DNA with either the immunoSEQ assay at survey resolution or the hsTCRB kit. The source study handled its data this way. The immunoSEQ software handled the initial read processing, while the LymphoSeq R package was used for the repertoire analyses. Clonality was computed as 1 minus normalized Shannon entropy, and a Gini coefficient was also calculated for each TRB dataset. To infer phenotypes in unsorted samples, TRB sequences from sorted subsets of the recipient or donor were mapped onto the unsorted samples of the same recipient. Entries here come from immuneACCESS through TCRdb and include only in-frame sequences with V and J called. Some clones fail to appear in such tables; in the studies checked, an unresolved V gene covers under half of the shortfall, and the cause of the remainder is unknown. V and J calls plus clone size are reproduced from that table; the DNA served to infer D and trimming. For this sample the table gives about 22,000 clones, of which roughly 70% were detected only once. The ten largest account for 0.6% to 0.75% of the sample.

Related bone marrow donors provided peripheral blood samples on the day of marrow donation. Peripheral blood and bone marrow mononuclear cells were isolated by Ficoll-Hypaque density centrifugation and were cryopreserved. FACS on a FACSAria II was used to sort CD4+ and CD8+ T cells, including the naive and memory subsets. The receptor comes from a woman aged 60-70 years in good health, CMV-negative, and a related stem cell transplant donor. Sequencing was performed on memory CD4+ T cells sorted from PBMCs. The rearranged chain carries TRBV5-1 and TRBJ2-7; no D gene call is confident. The nucleotides read TGCGCCAGCAGCTTCGGTAACAGCCCTTCCTACGAGCAGTACTTC. The resulting protein is CASSFGNSPSYEQYF.